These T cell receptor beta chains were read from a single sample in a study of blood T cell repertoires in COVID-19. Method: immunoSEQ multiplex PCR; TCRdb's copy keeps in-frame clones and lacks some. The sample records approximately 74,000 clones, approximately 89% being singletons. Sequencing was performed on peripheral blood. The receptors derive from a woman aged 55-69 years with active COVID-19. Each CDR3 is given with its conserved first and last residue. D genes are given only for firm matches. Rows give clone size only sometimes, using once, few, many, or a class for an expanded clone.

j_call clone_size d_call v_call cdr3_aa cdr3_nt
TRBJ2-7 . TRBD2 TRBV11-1 CASSALAGPYEQYF TGTGCCAGCAGCGCGCTAGCGGGCCCCTACGAGCAGTACTTC
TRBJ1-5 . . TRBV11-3 CASSERGSQPQHF TGTGCCAGCAGCGAAAGGGGAAGTCAGCCCCAGCATTTT
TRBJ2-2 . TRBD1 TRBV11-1 CASSSRTGLTGELFF TGTGCCAGCAGCTCCCGGACAGGCCTCACCGGGGAGCTGTTTTTT
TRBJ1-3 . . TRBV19 CASSLGRGPHHSGNTIYF TGTGCCAGTAGCCTCGGGAGGGGCCCCCATCACTCTGGAAACACCATATATTTT
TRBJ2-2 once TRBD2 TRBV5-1 CASYGGRAPGELFF TGCGCCAGCTATGGCGGGAGGGCCCCCGGGGAGCTGTTTTTT
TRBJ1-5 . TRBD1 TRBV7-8 CASSRRQGGDQPQHF TGTGCCAGCAGCAGAAGACAGGGGGGGGATCAGCCCCAGCATTTT
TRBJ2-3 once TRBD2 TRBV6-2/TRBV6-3 CASTPGRLPGGDTQYF TGTGCCAGCACCCCGGGACGCCTCCCGGGAGGAGATACGCAGTATTTT
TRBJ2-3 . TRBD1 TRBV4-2 CASSQGTGSNTDTQYF TGTGCCAGCAGCCAAGGGACAGGAAGTAACACAGATACGCAGTATTTT
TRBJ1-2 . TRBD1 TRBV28 CASAPGGVGYTF TGTGCCAGCGCCCCAGGGGGAGTTGGCTACACCTTC
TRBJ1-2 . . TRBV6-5 CASRRQARDYGYTF TGTGCCAGCAGACGACAGGCCCGAGACTATGGCTACACCTTC
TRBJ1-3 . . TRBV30 CAWTISRRSGNTIYF TGTGCCTGGACCATCTCCAGGCGCTCTGGAAACACCATATATTTT
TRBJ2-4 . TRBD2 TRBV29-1 CSVEGGSRKNIQYF TGCAGCGTGGAGGGCGGGAGTAGGAAAAACATTCAGTACTTC
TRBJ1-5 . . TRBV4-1 CASSQDQGELQPQHF TGCGCCAGCAGCCAAGATCAAGGGGAATTACAGCCCCAGCATTTT